The 12 T cell receptor beta chains presented below share a single source sample, sequenced in a study of blood T cell repertoires in COVID-19. Method: immunoSEQ multiplex PCR; TCRdb's copy keeps in-frame clones and lacks some. The sample shows about 250,000 clones, 87% of them seen only once. The sample comprised PBMCs or T cells enriched from blood (not recorded which). The receptors were sampled from a woman under 40 with acute COVID-19.

The J gene is TRBJ1-1, the V gene TRBV6-6; no definite D call. The length of the CDR3 is 12 residues. Looked up from germline, CDR1 is MNHNY and CDR2 is SVGAGI (reference sequence). V shed 0 bases and J shed 8 bases, with 7 bases lying between them. The CDR3 DNA follows: TGTGCCAGCAGTTACTCGAGCGGAGAAGCTTTCTTT. This sequence encodes CASSYSSGEAFF.

The CDR3 protein is CASSFPLAETEAFF. CDR3 sequence (DNA): TGTGCCAGCAGCTTCCCCCTGGCGGAGACTGAAGCTTTCTTT. V gene TRBV11-2 combines with J gene TRBJ1-1; D is uncertain. The CDR3 has 14 residues. The germline V gene has CDR1 SGHAT and CDR2 FQNNGV. Trimming removed 3 bases from V and 5 bases from J, with 13 bases in between.

The chain links TRBV18 to TRBJ1-6, with a weak D call TRBD1 (5 bases). Trimming pared 3 bases from V and 8 bases from J, leaving 11 bases between. The CDR3 totals 14 residues. Per the germline V gene, CDR1 is KGHSH and CDR2 is LQKENI. CDR3: CASSPQGSDSPLHF. The CDR3 DNA reads as TGTGCCAGCTCACCCCAGGGTTCGGATTCACCCCTCCACTTT.

This clone came up once. The chain joins TRBV19 to TRBJ2-5, with D possibly being TRBD1 (6 bases). Germline CDR1 reads LNHDA; CDR2 reads SQIVND (reference sequence). The CDR3 sequence is 15 residues long. V lost 0 bases and J 1 base, leaving 9 bases between the germline ends. CDR3 sequence (DNA): TGTGCCAGTAGTATAGAAGGCAGGGGCCAAGAGACCCAGTACTTC. It codes for CASSIEGRGQETQYF.

The V and J genes are TRBV4-3 and TRBJ1-1; weak D call: TRBD1 (6 bases). The germline V gene has CDR1 LGHNA and CDR2 YSLEER. The CDR3 has 17 residues. Trimming took off 2 bases at V and 0 bases at J, with 16 bases between the two ends. The CDR3 reads CASSQFGTGHLNTEAFF. CDR3 nucleotides: TGCGCCAGCAGCCAATTCGGTACGGGACACTTGAACACTGAAGCTTTCTTT.

The rearrangement uses TRBV14 and TRBJ2-7; a weak D match, TRBD2 (7 bases). The CDR3 extends over 13 amino acids. Germline CDR1 SGHDN, CDR2 FVKESK. Deletions cut 8 bases from V and 6 bases from J, with 17 bases between. This CDR3 reads CASGGALGFEQYF. As DNA, the CDR3 is TGTGCCAGCGGGGGGGCTCTTGGTTTCGAGCAGTACTTC. The full variable domain, completed using reference TRBV14 and TRBJ2-7, is EAGVTQFPSHSVIEKGQTVTLRCDPISGHDNLYWYRRVMGKEIKFLLHFVKESKQDESGMPNNRFLAERTGGTYSTLKVQPAELEDSGVYFCASGGALGFEQYFGPGTRLTVT.

This clone was seen only once. The chain couples TRBV7-8 to TRBJ1-2; 11 bases map to TRBD1. Germline V CDR1 and CDR2: SGHVS, FQNEAQ. The V segment lost 0 bases and the J segment 4 bases; nucleotides outside the gene matches: 10. This CDR3 has 18 residues. The CDR3: CASSLAVGTGGLGYGYTF. The DNA of the CDR3 is TGTGCCAGCAGCTTAGCGGTCGGGACAGGGGGTTTGGGCTATGGCTACACCTTC.

This chain uses TRBV18 with TRBJ1-1; D not certain. V shed 3 bases and J shed 4 bases, with 9 bases lying between them. This CDR3 region has 13 residues. Per the germline V gene, CDR1 is KGHSH and CDR2 is LQKENI. In nucleotides, the CDR3 is TGTGCCAGCTCACCGACTGACGGCACTGAAGCTTTCTTT. Translated, it gives CASSPTDGTEAFF.

Only one count was recorded for this clone. This rearrangement joins TRBV18 to TRBJ2-2; TRBD1 agrees at 8 bases. V dropped 6 bases and J dropped 2; count of bases not matched to a gene: 5. Germline CDR1 KGHSH, CDR2 LQKENI. There are 15 residues in the CDR3. CDR3 bases: TGTGCCAGCTCTACCGGACAGGGTAACACCGGGGAGCTGTTTTTT. Translation gives CASSTGQGNTGELFF.

This clone was detected a few times. V is TRBV19 and J is TRBJ2-2; a possible D gene is TRBD2 (7 bases). Deletions cut 8 bases from V and 6 bases from J, with 19 bases between. This CDR3 has 15 amino acids. CDR1 is LNHDA, CDR2 SQIVND, per germline (reference sequence). DNA of the CDR3: TGTGCCAGTCACGGAGGGGCGGGGGCCCCCGGGGAGCTGTTTTTT. This encodes CASHGGAGAPGELFF.

The chain couples TRBV10-2 to TRBJ2-1, with 7 bases aligning to TRBD1. CDR3 length: 13 amino acids. Trimming took 7 bases from V and 8 from J; bases not matched to a gene: 8. Germline V gives CDR1 WSHSY, CDR2 SAAADI. CDR3 amino acids: CASTPDRYDEQFF. Here the CDR3 DNA reads TGCGCCAGCACCCCGGACAGGTACGATGAGCAGTTCTTC.

The rearrangement links TRBV4-3 to TRBJ2-7; 11 bases are a match to TRBD1. Unmatched junction bases numbered 1, after V lost 1 base and J lost 2 bases. CDR3 length: 15 amino acids. Looked up from germline, CDR1 is LGHNA and CDR2 is YSLEER. CDR3 DNA sequence: TGCGCCAGCAGCCAAGGGGACAGGGGGGCCTACGAGCAGTACTTC. This sequence encodes CASSQGDRGAYEQYF.